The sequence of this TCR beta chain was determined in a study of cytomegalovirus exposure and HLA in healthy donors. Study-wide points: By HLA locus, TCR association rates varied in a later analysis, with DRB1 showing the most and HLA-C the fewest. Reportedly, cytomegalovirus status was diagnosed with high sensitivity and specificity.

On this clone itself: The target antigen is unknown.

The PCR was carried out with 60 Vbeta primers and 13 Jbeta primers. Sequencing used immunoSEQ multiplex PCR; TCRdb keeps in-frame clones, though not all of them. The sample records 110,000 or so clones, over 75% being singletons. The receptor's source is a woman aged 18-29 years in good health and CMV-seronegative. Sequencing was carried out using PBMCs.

The CDR3 is CASSLQGDQPQHF. The CDR3 region has the DNA TGTGCCAGCAGCTTGCAGGGGGATCAGCCCCAGCATTTT. The rearrangement joins TRBV7-2 to TRBJ1-5; 7 positions match TRBD1. This CDR3 has 13 amino acids. The germline CDR1 and CDR2 sequences are SGHTA and FQGNSA. V was pared by 3 bases and J by 5 bases, with 1 base of the junction left unmatched.